This TCR beta chain comes out of a study of a mutant IDH1 vaccine in newly diagnosed glioma. Across the whole study: The earlier regimen, radiotherapy, temozolomide, or both, was most often both. The study's findings and limits: Among all patients, vaccine-induced immune responses occurred in approximately 93%.

This table comes from immunoSEQ multiplex PCR, and its TCRdb copy is limited to in-frame clones, with some not included. This sample carries approximately 92,000 clones, about four fifths of them seen once, and the ten largest clones take 7% to 8%. A word on this clone: Its antigen remains unidentified.

Time point given: baseline, week 1 (first vaccination visit). Treatment noted: pre-vaccination baseline after standard-of-care therapy. The CDR3 is 15 amino acids. The germline gives CDR1 SGHVS, CDR2 FQNEAQ. The ends were cut back, 5 bases at V and 4 bases at J, with 14 bases in the middle. The starting material was PBMCs, obtained from a glioma patient treated with radiotherapy, temozolomide or both. The chain is built from TRBV7-8 and TRBJ1-4, with D unclear. The TCR comes from a woman aged 45-65 years with glioma. This chain's CDR3 is CASSPREDRNEKLFF. The CDR3 coding sequence is TGTGCCAGCAGCCCCCGTGAGGACCGTAATGAAAAACTGTTTTTT.